The clone carrying this TCR beta chain has ten or more counts. Its antigen is not identified. These data originate in a study of CD8 T cells in ankylosing spondylitis. Preparation of TCR beta libraries was done by quantitative 5'-RACE with molecular barcodes. MiXCR, run by TCRdb on the 5' RACE reads, gives a single entry per CDR3 protein. The table lists fewer than 550,000 distinct CDR3 sequences, about 5% of them singletons. Trimming stripped 0 bases from V and 1 base from J, with 11 bases between. CDR1 and CDR2 (germline): SGHRS, YFSETQ. There are 15 residues in the CDR3. Whole-study results and caveats: Significant enrichment of disease-linked clones was reported in matched ankylosing spondylitis synovial fluid. In ankylosing spondylitis blood, a motif of eight highly homologous TCR beta variants appeared characteristic.

Sequenced input: blood, either unsorted or a sorted T cell fraction (not recorded which). The receptor was derived from a male donor with ankylosing spondylitis. The chain has TRBV5-1 and TRBJ2-7; maybe TRBD1 (6 bases). The CDR3 nucleotides are TGCGCCAGCAGCTTGGAGGGGGTACAATCCTACGAGCAGTACTTC. Encoded protein: CASSLEGVQSYEQYF. Full variable domain (remainder filled in from reference TRBV5-1 and TRBJ2-7): KAGVTQTPRYLIKTRGQQVTLSCSPISGHRSVSWYQQTPGQGLQFLFEYFSETQRNKGNFPGRFSGRQFSNSRSEMNVSTLELGDSALYLCASSLEGVQSYEQYFGPGTRLTVT.